The text below deals with one TCR beta chain. What it recognizes is unknown. This entry belongs to a study of T cell responses to AZD1222 COVID-19 vaccine. Study-wide results and limits: Donors skewed white British and female; clonal diversity was possibly underestimated.

CDR3 length: 13 amino acids. Trimming removed 5 bases from V and 9 bases from J, with 14 bases in between. CDR1 and CDR2 from the germline V gene are MRHNA and SNTAGT. Data came from immunoSEQ multiplex PCR; TCRdb stores just in-frame clones and leaves some out. The sample lists about 47,000 clones, roughly 80% occurring once. The chain links TRBV6-4 to TRBJ2-1; the D call may be TRBD1 or TRBD2 (5 bases each). Material: peripheral blood, obtained on day 0 of MenACWY control vaccination. The receptor was isolated from an adult in good health. Here the CDR3 reads CASSLERGSEQFF. DNA for the CDR3: TGTGCCAGCAGTTTGGAGAGGGGCAGTGAGCAGTTCTTC.